The entry that follows covers one T cell receptor beta chain sequence. No antigen is known for it. The sample comes from a study of shared clonotypes between healthy human individuals. This CDR3 comprises 15 residues. V was clipped by 0 bases and J by 2 bases, with 10 bases between them. Looked up from germline, CDR1 is LNHNV and CDR2 is YYDKDF (reference sequence). Data came from immunoSEQ multiplex PCR; TCRdb stores just in-frame clones and leaves some out. The sample yields approximately 2,000,000 clones, around 93% seen once. Study-wide results and limits: Clonotype sharing among donors was thought likely to change with sequencing depth. Clonotypes not shared had lower generation probabilities than those common to all four donors. Estimated clonotype richness was generally higher in naive than memory subsets.

This receptor was obtained from a young man in good health. Some clones in this sample may be carry-over from other donors' samples. The specimen sequenced was naive CD4+ T cells from PBMCs. Documented subset: CD45RA+ positively selected. The V and J genes are TRBV15 and TRBJ1-1; D gene uncertain. This chain's CDR3 is CATSRDRRTNTEAFF. The CDR3 nucleotides read TGTGCCACCAGCAGAGATCGGCGGACTAACACTGAAGCTTTCTTT.